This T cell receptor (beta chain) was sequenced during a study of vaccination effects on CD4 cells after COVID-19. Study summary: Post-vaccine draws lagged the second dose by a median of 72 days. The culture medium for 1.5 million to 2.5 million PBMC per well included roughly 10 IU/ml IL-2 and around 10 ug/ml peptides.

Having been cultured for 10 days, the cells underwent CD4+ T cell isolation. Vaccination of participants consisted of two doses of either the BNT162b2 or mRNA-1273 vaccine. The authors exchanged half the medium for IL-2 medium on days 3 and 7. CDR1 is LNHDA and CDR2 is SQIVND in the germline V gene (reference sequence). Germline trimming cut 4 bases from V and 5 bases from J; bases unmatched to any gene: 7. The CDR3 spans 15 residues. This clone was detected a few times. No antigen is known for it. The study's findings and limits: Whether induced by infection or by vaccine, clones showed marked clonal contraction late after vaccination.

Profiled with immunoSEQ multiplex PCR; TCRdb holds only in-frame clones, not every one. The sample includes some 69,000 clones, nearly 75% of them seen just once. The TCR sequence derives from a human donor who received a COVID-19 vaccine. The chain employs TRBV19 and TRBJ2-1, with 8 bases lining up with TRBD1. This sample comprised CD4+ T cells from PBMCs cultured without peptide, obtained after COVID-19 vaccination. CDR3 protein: CASSNGQGVNNEQFF. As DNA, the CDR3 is TGTGCCAGTAGTAACGGACAGGGTGTCAACAATGAGCAGTTCTTC.